This T cell receptor beta chain was identified in a study of human T cells and chemical hapten exposure. Broader study findings: Alopecia in the donors means their immune response may deviate from healthy people's. Patch test scores rose with PT1 expanded TCR counts, a positive correlation.

Per germline, CDR1 SGHTA and CDR2 FQGNSA. This CDR3 has 16 residues. The V gene end was trimmed by 3 bases and the J gene end by 4 bases; junction bases not matched to a gene: 11. A single record per CDR3 protein comes from TCRdb applying MiXCR to the RACE reads. The table includes roughly 38,000 distinct CDR3 sequences, approximately 3.6% detected once. This clonotype showed up many times. Antigen: not known. Specified time point: patch test 1, 2 weeks after DPC sensitization. Treatment in this sample: therapeutic diphenylcyclopropenone sensitization with weekly scalp DPC. Total RNA was extracted from unfractionated whole blood. Alopecia patients between 18 and 70 years old and suitable for DPC were used as donors.

This clonotype was obtained from a man aged 45-60 years with alopecia areata. Some clones in this sample may be carry-over from other donors' samples. The sample here was whole blood, taken in connection with sensitization to the hapten diphenylcyclopropenone (DPC). The V gene is TRBV7-2, the J gene TRBJ2-7; 8 nucleotides match TRBD2. CDR3 protein: CASSLQASGSLYEQYF. As DNA, the CDR3 is TGTGCCAGCAGCTTGCAGGCTAGCGGGTCCCTTTACGAGCAGTACTTC.